The source of this TCR beta chain is a study of sequential checkpoint blockade in melanoma (dated by TCRdb to the late 2010s). General notes on the study: Patients were randomized 1:1 to first-line nivolumab followed by ipilimumab (arm A) or ipilimumab followed by nivolumab (arm B). Maintenance nivolumab came after both trial sequences. On the study overall, not on this receptor specifically: The response-prediction model combining TCR metrics and mutation burden needs validation in larger, independent patient cohorts.

The germline V gene (reference sequence) gives CDR1 as MNHEY and CDR2 as SMNVEV. Germline trimming: 5 bases from V, 6 bases from J; junction bases outside gene matches: 9. From the cysteine through the phenylalanine, the CDR3 covers 16 amino acids. Only CDR3 DNA is held: 48 bases, read in frame from base 1. On this clone: There is no known antigen for this receptor. No qualities accompany the bases; no much larger clone lies one base away.

The sample's treatment or condition label is to be understood as: randomized to nivolumab then ipilimumab (arm A) or the reverse (arm B). Prior DNA-damaging chemotherapy had not been received by any trial patient. Live CD3+CD8+ cells negative for CD19 and CD56 were sorted from thawed PBMCs on a FACS Aria II flow cytometer. CheckMate 064, a randomized, open-label phase II trial of sequential checkpoint blockade, was the source of the samples, all of which came from patients with melanoma. Peripheral blood mononuclear cells were obtained through leukapheresis, purified using Ficoll-Paque, and frozen in human serum containing roughly 10% DMSO. Right after sorting, the blood CD3+CD8+ cells were verified to be >98% pure, and DNA extraction followed. TCRbeta CDR3 regions were immunosequenced from genomic DNA with the immunoSEQ Assay. Before high-throughput sequencing, the genomic DNA was amplified using bias-controlled multiplex PCR. Per the authors' processing: To quantify the absolute abundance of each unique TCRbeta CDR3 region, the sequences were collapsed and filtered. Clonality was defined as 1 minus Pielou's evenness and was calculated using productive rearrangements only. A previously published method was used to identify clones whose frequencies were significantly greater in on-treatment samples than in baseline samples. TCRdb retrieved this table from immuneACCESS and kept in-frame rearrangements only. Not all clones are present; in checked studies, unresolved V genes account for under half, and no reason is known for the remainder. The DNA was the basis for D and trimming; V, J and clone size are from that table. This sample comprises more than 9,000 clones, roughly four fifths of them detected only once. The leading ten clones occupy roughly a sixth of the sample.

The receptor comes from a human donor with melanoma. The V and J segments used are TRBV27 and TRBJ2-1, with 11 middle bases fitting TRBD2. Sequencing used CD8+ T cells sorted from blood (inferred from file names), obtained from a patient given nivolumab and ipilimumab in sequence. The bases are TGTGCCAGCAGTGGTAGCGGGGGGGCCTATCCCAATGAGCAGTTCTTC. Protein translation: CASSGSGGAYPNEQFF.